Presented here are 13 T cell receptor beta chains from one specimen sequenced in a study of blood T cell repertoires in COVID-19. The repertoire was sequenced with immunoSEQ multiplex PCR; TCRdb's copy has only in-frame clones and lacks some. The sample yields 450,000 to 500,000 clones, approximately 83% seen once. Sequences were obtained from peripheral blood. The receptors shown here come from a human donor in a cohort sampled during active COVID-19.

The CDR3 loop is CASTLSLLGELFF. The CDR3 region has the DNA TGTGCCAGCACCCTGTCCCTTTTGGGGGAGCTGTTTTTT. This chain joins TRBV7-9 and TRBJ2-2; no firm D call. The germline CDR1 and CDR2 sequences are SEHNR and FQNEAQ (reference sequence). This CDR3 contains 13 residues. Trimming shortened V by 7 bases and J by 8 bases, and 14 bases separated the two germline ends.

This clone appeared a single time. The genes are TRBV29-1 and TRBJ1-4; D gene unclear. This CDR3 region has 12 residues. Germline V lookup: CDR1 SQVTM, CDR2 ANQGSEA. Trimming pared 5 bases from V and 3 bases from J, leaving 7 bases between. The CDR3 sequence: CSVRVPNEKLFF. Here the CDR3 DNA reads TGCAGCGTTCGGGTCCCTAATGAAAAACTGTTTTTT. The variable domain in full, with the rest retrieved from reference TRBV29-1 and TRBJ1-4, is SAVISQKPSRDICQRGTSLTIQCQVDSQVTMMFWYRQQPGQSLTLIATANQGSEATYESGFVIDKFPISRPNLTFSTLTVSNMSPEDSSIYLCSVRVPNEKLFFGSGTQLSVL.

Concerning this clone itself: Other DNA sequences in the same sample also yield this CDR3. The chain couples TRBV18 to TRBJ2-3; 8 bases agree with TRBD2. Germline lookup yields CDR1 KGHSH and CDR2 LQKENI. The CDR3 contains 12 residues. With 6 bases clipped from V and 6 bases from J, the junction kept 2 bases outside the gene matches. The CDR3 loop reads CASSPGGDTQYF. DNA for the CDR3: TGTGCCAGCTCCCCGGGAGGGGATACGCAGTATTTT.

This clone was seen only once. The CDR3: CASSLGQTNTEAFF. CDR3 DNA sequence: TGTGCCAGCAGCTTAGGACAAACGAACACTGAAGCTTTCTTT. The chain uses TRBV7-2 and TRBJ1-1; unclear D gene. The CDR3 is 14 amino acids. Trimming pared 1 base from V and 1 base from J, leaving 7 bases between. The germline V gene encodes CDR1 SGHTA and CDR2 FQGNSA.

In DNA form, the CDR3 reads TGTGCCACCCAGACCGGAGGGATTGGCCAAGAGACCCAGTACTTC. The encoded protein is CATQTGGIGQETQYF. This chain links TRBV28 with TRBJ2-5; D perhaps matches TRBD2 (6 bases). Trimming took 10 bases from V and 1 from J, leaving 19 bases between them. Germline V gene sequence: CDR1 MDHEN, CDR2 SYDVKM. The CDR3 sequence is 15 residues long.

The genes are TRBV29-1 and TRBJ2-7; 7 positions agree with TRBD1. The CDR3 runs to 13 residues. Looked up from germline, CDR1 is SQVTM and CDR2 is ANQGSEA. Trimming took 6 bases from V and 0 from J; bases not matched to a gene: 5. This CDR3 reads CSVKRQGSYEQYF. Here the CDR3 DNA reads TGCAGCGTGAAGAGACAGGGCTCCTACGAGCAGTACTTC.

The chain couples TRBV7-3 to TRBJ2-3, with 7 positions matching TRBD1. From germline, CDR1 is SGHTA and CDR2 FQGTGA. CDR3 length: 15 residues. The V gene end was trimmed by 5 bases and the J gene end by 6 bases; junction bases not matched to a gene: 11. The DNA for the CDR3 is TGTGCCAGCAGCCGAAATACAGGGGACGGGGATACGCAGTATTTT. Protein: CASSRNTGDGDTQYF.

CDR3 in DNA: TGTGCCAGCAGCCCTACACTAGCGGGAGGGTCAGATACGCAGTATTTT. Residues: CASSPTLAGGSDTQYF. The chain employs TRBV7-9 and TRBJ2-3, with 13 bases fitting TRBD2. The CDR3 has 16 residues. In germline, CDR1 is SEHNR, CDR2 FQNEAQ (reference sequence). V was clipped by 5 bases and J by 4 bases; unmatched bases: 6.

This chain links TRBV3-1 (or the pseudogene TRBV3-2) with TRBJ1-2; 8 nucleotides match TRBD1. The V gene's germline CDR1 is LGHDT and CDR2 YNNKEL (reference sequence). The CDR3 covers 13 residues. J gave up 8 bases and V 4 bases, and 6 bases lay outside the gene matches. CDR3 nucleotide sequence: TGTGCCAGCAGCCCAGACAGGGGTCAAGGCTACACCTTC. The encoded protein is CASSPDRGQGYTF.

V gene TRBV4-2 combines with J gene TRBJ2-3, with 8 bases that match TRBD2. The V gene end was trimmed by 2 bases and the J gene end by 3 bases; junction bases not matched to a gene: 10. Germline V lookup: CDR1 LGHNA, CDR2 YNFKEQ. The CDR3 spans 17 residues. The CDR3 bases are TGTGCCAGCAGCCAAAGAACGACGGGAGGGCCTACAGATACGCAGTATTTT. It translates to CASSQRTTGGPTDTQYF.

V gene TRBV2 combines with J gene TRBJ2-7; D unclear. Germline V lookup: CDR1 SNHLY, CDR2 FYNNEI. CDR3 length equals 11 residues. V lost 8 bases to trimming and J lost 3 bases, with 8 bases between them. This chain's CDR3 is CASSPGYEQYF. The CDR3 coding sequence is TGTGCCAGCTCACCGGGCTACGAGCAGTACTTC.

This clone has just one count. V is TRBV7-9 and J is TRBJ2-3, with TRBD2 matching over 9 bases. The V gene end was trimmed by 5 bases and the J gene end by 0 bases; junction bases not matched to a gene: 3. The CDR3 sequence is 15 residues long. Germline V lookup: CDR1 SEHNR, CDR2 FQNEAQ (reference sequence). The DNA for the CDR3 is TGTGCCAGCAGCGATAGCGGGAGAAGCACAGATACGCAGTATTTT. This sequence encodes CASSDSGRSTDTQYF.

Turning to this clone: The same CDR3 arises from other DNA sequences in this sample as well. This chain links TRBV6-2 or TRBV6-3 with TRBJ2-3; 9 bases are a match to TRBD2. Trimming cost V 0 bases and J 0 bases; bases outside gene matches: 1. CDR1 MNHEY and CDR2 SVGEGT come from the germline V gene. This CDR3 spans 16 amino acids. The DNA for the CDR3 is TGTGCCAGCAGTTACTCTGCGGGAGGGAGCACAGATACGCAGTATTTT. Translating it yields CASSYSAGGSTDTQYF.